Listed below are T cell receptor beta chains from one sample, sequenced in a study of blood T cell repertoires in COVID-19. Only in-frame clones appear in the TCRdb table, and some are missing; sequencing was by immunoSEQ multiplex PCR. The data hold some 30,000 clones, with around 85% observed a single time. Input material: peripheral blood. The receptors shown here come from a woman older than 75 with active or convalescent COVID-19. Each CDR3 is given with its conserved first and last residue. The order of the fields is clone size, V gene, D gene, J gene, CDR3 DNA, CDR3 protein. The D gene is left open where the match is weak. Clone size, where shown, is once, few, many, or a class for clones that have expanded.

-	TRBV19	-	TRBJ2-5	TGTGCCAGTAGTATAGGCAGGGCCCGAGAGACCCAGTACTTC	CASSIGRARETQYF
-	TRBV19	-	TRBJ1-1	TGTGCCAGTAGTATAGATCTACGGTTGGGGTACGGGAGTTTCTTT	CASSIDLRLGYGSFF
-	TRBV4-2	-	TRBJ1-1	TGTGCCAGCAGCCAGTATCTGAACACTGAAGCTTTCTTT	CASSQYLNTEAFF
-	TRBV27	-	TRBJ2-2	TGTGCCAGCAGTTCCTCCGCAGCCGGGGAGCTGTTTTTT	CASSSSAAGELFF
-	TRBV3-1/TRBV3-2	-	TRBJ2-7	TGTGCCAGCAGCCAAGGGGGACAACGGCACTACGAGCAGTACTTC	CASSQGGQRHYEQYF
-	TRBV3-1/TRBV3-2	-	TRBJ1-2	TGTGCCAGCAGCCAAGGGGGGGTTCTTTTTGGCTACACCTTC	CASSQGGVLFGYTF
-	TRBV5-1	TRBD1	TRBJ1-2	TGCGCCAGCAGACCGAACGGGACAGGGGCCTATGGCTACACCTTC	CASRPNGTGAYGYTF
-	TRBV6-2/TRBV6-3	-	TRBJ1-2	TGTGCCAGCAGTGGGGGCGTCTATGGCTACACCTTC	CASSGGVYGYTF
-	TRBV15	-	TRBJ1-1	TGTGCCACCAGCCTCCAGGACAGCGAAGCTTTCTTT	CATSLQDSEAFF
few	TRBV18	-	TRBJ2-7	TGTGCCAGCTCACTGAGCTCCTACGAGCAGTACTTC	CASSLSSYEQYF
-	TRBV5-1	TRBD2	TRBJ2-1	TGCGCCAGCAGCTTGGACCCCCTAGCGGGGGGGAACAATGAGCAGTTCTTC	CASSLDPLAGGNNEQFF
-	TRBV7-2	-	TRBJ1-2	TGTGCCAGCAGCCCGAGACAGGCCCCTAACTATGGCTACACCTTC	CASSPRQAPNYGYTF
-	TRBV27	-	TRBJ2-2	TGTGCCAGCAGTTTATCCCGTTTCGGGGGGAACACCGGGGAGCTGTTTTTT	CASSLSRFGGNTGELFF
-	TRBV10-3	-	TRBJ1-1	TGTGCCATCACCCGGGGCGGGGCTGGGGGCACTGAAGCTTTCTTT	CAITRGGAGGTEAFF
-	TRBV2	-	TRBJ1-1	TGTGCCAGCAAATTCCAGGGCACTGAAGCTTTCTTT	CASKFQGTEAFF
-	TRBV18	TRBD2	TRBJ2-4	TGTGCCAGCTCACTCGGGGGGTCGACCAAAAACATTCAGTACTTC	CASSLGGSTKNIQYF
once	TRBV27	TRBD1	TRBJ2-7	TGTGCCAGCAGTATAACAGGGGGCGTGGAGCAGTACTTC	CASSITGGVEQYF
-	TRBV5-1	TRBD1	TRBJ2-7	TGCGCCAGCAGCCCACTCCGCGGACAGGGCTACGAGCAGTACTTC	CASSPLRGQGYEQYF
-	TRBV5-1	TRBD2	TRBJ2-1	TGCGCCAGCAGCTTGACTAGCGGGGAGGAAAATGAGCAGTTCTTC	CASSLTSGEENEQFF
-	TRBV29-1	-	TRBJ2-2	TGCAGCGCCCGACAGTCCGCAAACACCGGGGAGCTGTTTTTT	CSARQSANTGELFF
-	TRBV7-9	TRBD2	TRBJ2-1	TGTGCCAGCAGCTCGCGGGGGGGCGCCTACAATGAGCAGTTCTTC	CASSSRGGAYNEQFF
-	TRBV15	-	TRBJ2-7	TGTGCCACCAGCAGAGAGCGGGCAGGAGGCCCCTACGAGCAGTACTTC	CATSRERAGGPYEQYF
few	TRBV7-8	TRBD2	TRBJ2-7	TGTGCCAGCAGGGGACTATTTAACTCCTACGAGCAGTACTTC	CASRGLFNSYEQYF
-	TRBV27	-	TRBJ2-3	TGTGCCAGCACCCGCGGGACTAGCACAGATACGCAGTATTTT	CASTRGTSTDTQYF
-	TRBV28	-	TRBJ1-1	TGTGCCAGCAGCTTGGCAGGGATGAACACTGAAGCTTTCTTT	CASSLAGMNTEAFF
-	TRBV3-1/TRBV3-2	TRBD1	TRBJ2-5	TGTGCCAGCAGCGAACCTACAGGGGGCGCAGAGACCCAGTACTTC	CASSEPTGGAETQYF
-	TRBV9	-	TRBJ1-6	TGTGCCAGCAGCGTGAGGGAGGTTAATTCACCCCTCCACTTT	CASSVREVNSPLHF
-	TRBV5-1	TRBD2	TRBJ2-7	TGCGCCAGCAGCTTGGGCAGCGGGGATTACGAGCAGTACTTC	CASSLGSGDYEQYF
-	TRBV5-5	TRBD2	TRBJ2-3	TGTGCCAGCAGCGCCTCATCAGCGGGGTGGGGGAGGGTCGACACAGATACGCAGTATTTT	CASSASSAGWGRVDTDTQYF
-	TRBV7-9	TRBD2	TRBJ2-3	TGTGCCAGCAGCAACCCCACTAGCGTACCGGGTAATACGCAGTATTTT	CASSNPTSVPGNTQYF
-	TRBV29-1	TRBD1	TRBJ2-7	TGCAGCGTTGGGCGAGGGGGCGATGTGGGCGAGCAGTACTTC	CSVGRGGDVGEQYF
-	TRBV7-9	-	TRBJ1-6	TGTGCCAGCAGCTTAGGAGGAGGGCCGTTTAATTCACCCCTCCACTTT	CASSLGGGPFNSPLHF
once	TRBV6-5	-	TRBJ2-7	TGTGCCAGCACCCGACGGGGTAGCCGAAACGAGCAGTACTTC	CASTRRGSRNEQYF
-	TRBV6-1	-	TRBJ1-2	TGTGCCAGCAGTGAAAGCTCCAGGGTCTATGGCTACACCTTC	CASSESSRVYGYTF
-	TRBV5-1	TRBD1	TRBJ1-1	TGCGCCAGCAGCACTTCCGGGACAGGGCAAGCTGAAGCTTTCTTT	CASSTSGTGQAEAFF
-	TRBV11-2	TRBD2	TRBJ2-1	TGTGCCAGCAGCCCCCGAGGGGCGGGGGGTAGGGGTGAGCAGTTCTTC	CASSPRGAGGRGEQFF
-	TRBV3-1/TRBV3-2	TRBD1	TRBJ1-2	TGTGCCAGCAGCCCACAGGGGGCGCACTATGGCTACACCTTC	CASSPQGAHYGYTF
-	TRBV24-1	-	TRBJ2-1	TGTGCCACCAGTGATTTTAGGGGGAATGAGCAGTTCTTC	CATSDFRGNEQFF
-	TRBV12-2	-	TRBJ1-2	TGTGCAAGTCGCTCCTCCCCGACAGGGTGGGATGGCTACACCTTC	CASRSSPTGWDGYTF
-	TRBV6-2/TRBV6-3	TRBD1	TRBJ1-1	TGTGCCAGCAGTTATCCGGACAGGCAGGTTGAAGCTTTCTTT	CASSYPDRQVEAFF
once	TRBV6-1	-	TRBJ2-2	TGTGCCAGCAGTGAAAGTTGGACAGTACTGAACACCGGGGAGCTGTTTTTT	CASSESWTVLNTGELFF
-	TRBV7-8	TRBD2	TRBJ2-1	TGTGCCAGCAGCTTAATTGTGACTAGCGGTATTAATGAGCAGTTCTTC	CASSLIVTSGINEQFF
-	TRBV5-1	-	TRBJ2-1	TGCGCCAGCAGCGTCGGGAGTTACAATGAGCAGTTCTTC	CASSVGSYNEQFF
-	TRBV5-6	-	TRBJ1-6	TGTGCCAGCAGCTTCAATACCGGGGTTAATAATTCACCCCTCCACTTT	CASSFNTGVNNSPLHF
-	TRBV3-1/TRBV3-2	TRBD1	TRBJ1-4	TGTGCCAGCAGCCGAACAGGGGGAGCTAATGAAAAACTGTTTTTT	CASSRTGGANEKLFF
-	TRBV15	TRBD1	TRBJ1-2	TGTGCCACCAGCAGAGTTCCCCCTGGGCAGGGGGCGTGGGGCTACACCTTC	CATSRVPPGQGAWGYTF
-	TRBV2	TRBD2	TRBJ2-3	TGTGCCAGTAGACTAGCGGTCGATACGCAGTATTTT	CASRLAVDTQYF
-	TRBV5-4	TRBD1	TRBJ1-2	TGTGCCAGCAGCTTGGGGACAGGGGCGGTCGGCTACACCTTC	CASSLGTGAVGYTF
-	TRBV9	-	TRBJ1-1	TGTGCCAGCAGCCCCCAAGGGGTTGCGAACACTGAAGCTTTCTTT	CASSPQGVANTEAFF
-	TRBV12-3/TRBV12-4	-	TRBJ2-3	TGTGCCAGCAGTTTGTTCCGTTCGGGGTCGCAGTATTTT	CASSLFRSGSQYF
-	TRBV6-2/TRBV6-3	TRBD2	TRBJ2-3	TGTGCCAGCAGTTATGAGACTAGCGGGGGCCGCTACTCCACAGATACGCAGTATTTT	CASSYETSGGRYSTDTQYF
-	TRBV6-1	-	TRBJ1-2	TGTGCCAGCAGTGAAGGAGGGCTTGGTGACTATGGCTACACCTTC	CASSEGGLGDYGYTF
-	TRBV19	-	TRBJ1-5	TGTGCCAGTAGTATAGTCGGACAGAGCAATCAGCCCCAGCATTTT	CASSIVGQSNQPQHF
-	TRBV19	TRBD1	TRBJ1-2	TGTGCCAGTAGTATACGGGCACAGGGGGGAAATGGCTACACCTTC	CASSIRAQGGNGYTF
few	TRBV2	-	TRBJ1-5	TGTGCCAGCAGTAATAGACAGGTGGATCAGCCCCAGCATTTT	CASSNRQVDQPQHF